This T cell receptor beta chain was obtained from a study of early stage breast cancer tumors. Study overall: Most invasive tumors, twelve of 16, were ER+/PR+/HER2-. Roughly 9.4-fold was the mean read coverage per sample. Study conclusions and caveats: Bulk DNA sequencing of unsorted cells missed chain pairing and markers.

The assay was immunoSEQ multiplex PCR, and TCRdb's table has in-frame clones only and misses some. The sample carries more than 60,000 clones, roughly 84% recorded once. A note on this clone: Its antigen is not identified.

The TCR was taken from a person aged 55-75 years with breast cancer. Sequencing was performed on blood.

In DNA form, the CDR3 reads TGTGCCACCAGCAGAGATGGACAGGCGGGGAGTGAGCAGTTCTTC. Translated, it gives CATSRDGQAGSEQFF. V usage is TRBV15 and J usage is TRBJ2-1, with D tentatively TRBD1 (7 bases). This CDR3 is 15 amino acids long. CDR1 and CDR2 (germline): LNHNV, YYDKDF (reference sequence). Trimming took 0 bases from V and 9 from J, leaving 15 bases between them.